This is a list of T cell receptor beta chains from one sample in a study of blood T cell repertoires in COVID-19. Some clones are missing from TCRdb's copy, which holds only in-frame ones; the method was immunoSEQ multiplex PCR. The sample lists around 100,000 clones; about 85% were seen once. The specimen sequenced was peripheral blood. The receptor set was obtained from a woman aged 50 to 60 with COVID-19, enrolled during active disease. The CDR3 runs from the conserved cysteine through the conserved F or W. The order of the fields is D gene, J gene, V gene, clone size, CDR3 DNA, CDR3 protein. A D gene is named only where the DNA matches it firmly. Some rows mark clone size as missing; the rest say once, few, many or name a class of expanded clone.

D: NA
J: TRBJ1-6
V: TRBV7-2
size: NA
DNA: TGTGCCAGCAGCTTATATCCCCTACGCTCCTATAATTCACCCCTCCACTTT
CDR3: CASSLYPLRSYNSPLHF

D: TRBD1
J: TRBJ1-4
V: TRBV11-3
size: NA
DNA: TGTGCCAGCAGCTTCCGGACAGGGGAGGCTAATGAAAAACTGTTTTTT
CDR3: CASSFRTGEANEKLFF

D: TRBD2
J: TRBJ2-3
V: TRBV27
size: NA
DNA: TGTGCCAGCAGTTTACTAGCGGGACCTAACACAGATACGCAGTATTTT
CDR3: CASSLLAGPNTDTQYF

D: NA
J: TRBJ1-1
V: TRBV13
size: NA
DNA: TGTGCCAGCAGCACAGGAGTGTCTCGGACTGAAGCTTTCTTT
CDR3: CASSTGVSRTEAFF

D: NA
J: TRBJ2-3
V: TRBV5-1
size: NA
DNA: TGCGCCAGCAGCTTTTCGACAGCCACAGATACGCAGTATTTT
CDR3: CASSFSTATDTQYF

D: TRBD1
J: TRBJ2-3
V: TRBV11-3
size: NA
DNA: TGTGCCAGCAGCTTAGCGGGGCGACAGGGCTATAGCACAGATACGCAGTATTTT
CDR3: CASSLAGRQGYSTDTQYF

D: NA
J: TRBJ2-7
V: TRBV10-2
size: NA
DNA: TGCGCCAGCAGTGAGCCATCGGTACTGCAGAGAGGCGAGCAGTACTTC
CDR3: CASSEPSVLQRGEQYF

D: TRBD2
J: TRBJ2-3
V: TRBV5-6
size: NA
DNA: TGTGCCAGCAGCGCAATACTAGCGGGGGGGAGCACAGATACGCAGTATTTT
CDR3: CASSAILAGGSTDTQYF

D: NA
J: TRBJ2-7
V: TRBV3-1/TRBV3-2
size: NA
DNA: TGTGCCAGCAGCCAAGATATTAATAGCGCATACGAGCAGTACTTC
CDR3: CASSQDINSAYEQYF

D: NA
J: TRBJ2-4
V: TRBV27
size: NA
DNA: TGTGCCAGCAGTTCTCTGGGGGCCGGCAAAAACATTCAGTACTTC
CDR3: CASSSLGAGKNIQYF

D: TRBD2
J: TRBJ2-1
V: TRBV5-4
size: NA
DNA: TGTGCCAGCAGAAACACTAGCGGGGGGTTCTACAATGAGCAGTTCTTC
CDR3: CASRNTSGGFYNEQFF

D: NA
J: TRBJ2-3
V: TRBV1
size: few
DNA: TGCACCAGCAGCCCACTAGCGGGCACTCACCCTGACACAGATACGCAGTATTTT
CDR3: CTSSPLAGTHPDTDTQYF

D: NA
J: TRBJ1-3
V: TRBV11-3
size: NA
DNA: TGTGCCAGCAGCTTGGGGAGTATGGGATCTGGAAACACCATATATTTT
CDR3: CASSLGSMGSGNTIYF

D: TRBD2
J: TRBJ2-5
V: TRBV9
size: few
DNA: TGTGCCAGCAGCGTCCAGGGCGGGGGGGCCCGGGAGACCCAGTACTTC
CDR3: CASSVQGGGARETQYF

D: NA
J: TRBJ2-2
V: TRBV24-1
size: few
DNA: TGTGCCACCAGTGATCCTGGACAGAACACCGCGGGGGAGCTGTTTTTT
CDR3: CATSDPGQNTAGELFF

D: NA
J: TRBJ2-3
V: TRBV27
size: NA
DNA: TGTGCCAGCAGCTTACTATACCTAACCCCCACAGATACGCAGTATTTT
CDR3: CASSLLYLTPTDTQYF

D: TRBD1
J: TRBJ1-2
V: TRBV30
size: NA
DNA: TGTGCCTTAGGGACAGGGGATACTCTCTATGGCTACACCTTC
CDR3: CALGTGDTLYGYTF

D: NA
J: TRBJ1-5
V: TRBV10-3
size: NA
DNA: TGTGCCATCAGTGAGTCGGACTACAATCAGCCCCAGCATTTT
CDR3: CAISESDYNQPQHF

D: NA
J: TRBJ2-1
V: TRBV6-5
size: NA
DNA: TGTGCCAGCAGTTACACCACCCGAGGGTACCATGAGCAGTTCTTC
CDR3: CASSYTTRGYHEQFF

D: TRBD1
J: TRBJ1-4
V: TRBV4-1
size: NA
DNA: TGCGCCAGCAGCTTGTCGGGACAGACTAATGAAAAACTGTTTTTT
CDR3: CASSLSGQTNEKLFF

D: NA
J: TRBJ1-6
V: TRBV9
size: NA
DNA: TGTGCCAGCAGCGTAGAAACTGCTTCACCCCTCCACTTT
CDR3: CASSVETASPLHF

D: NA
J: TRBJ2-7
V: TRBV7-7
size: NA
DNA: TGTGCCAGCAGCTTAAACCCGACAGAGCAGTACTTC
CDR3: CASSLNPTEQYF

D: TRBD1
J: TRBJ1-1
V: TRBV29-1
size: NA
DNA: TGCAGCGTTGTTGGACAGGGGAGCACTGAAGCTTTCTTT
CDR3: CSVVGQGSTEAFF

D: TRBD2
J: TRBJ2-7
V: TRBV6-1
size: NA
DNA: TGTGCCAGCAGTGAAGTTGGACTAGCGGGACACGAGCAGTACTTC
CDR3: CASSEVGLAGHEQYF

D: TRBD2
J: TRBJ2-7
V: TRBV2
size: NA
DNA: TGTGCCAGCAACCTAGCGGGGGGGGACTACGAGCAGTACTTC
CDR3: CASNLAGGDYEQYF

D: TRBD1
J: TRBJ1-1
V: TRBV4-1
size: NA
DNA: TGCGCCAGCAGCCAGAACAGCTGGGACAGCTTTAACACTGAAGCTTTCTTT
CDR3: CASSQNSWDSFNTEAFF

D: NA
J: TRBJ2-1
V: TRBV24-1
size: NA
DNA: TGTGCCACCAGTGATGCGGGGTCGAATGAGCAGTTCTTC
CDR3: CATSDAGSNEQFF

D: TRBD1
J: TRBJ1-2
V: TRBV7-9
size: NA
DNA: TGTGCCAGCAGTCCGGACAGGAACTATGGCTACACCTTC
CDR3: CASSPDRNYGYTF

D: NA
J: TRBJ1-5
V: TRBV27
size: NA
DNA: TGTGCCAGCAGTTTAGGAGGGAGTCAGCCCCAGCATTTT
CDR3: CASSLGGSQPQHF

D: NA
J: TRBJ2-5
V: TRBV5-1
size: NA
DNA: TGCGCCAGCAGCTTGGCGACTAAACAAGAGACCCAGTACTTC
CDR3: CASSLATKQETQYF

D: TRBD1
J: TRBJ1-5
V: TRBV30
size: NA
DNA: TGTGCCTGGAGTCAACAGGGGACTCAGCCCCAGCATTTT
CDR3: CAWSQQGTQPQHF

D: NA
J: TRBJ1-1
V: TRBV6-5
size: few
DNA: TGTGCCAGCAGTTACATTGCGGGCACTGAAGCTTTCTTT
CDR3: CASSYIAGTEAFF